The 9 T cell receptor beta chains below come from one sample, sequenced in a study of beta chain features in type 1 diabetes. Whole-study findings and limits: In all four CD4+ subsets, TCRB CDR3 length was significantly, moderately reduced in type 1 diabetes.

Their specific antigens are unknown. Every isolated RNA sample was fully reverse transcribed, so sequencing captured expressed TCRB transcripts. The repertoire was sequenced with immunoSEQ multiplex PCR; TCRdb's copy has only in-frame clones and lacks some. The data hold nearly 350,000 clones, with 9.3% observed a single time. The source material was central memory CD4+ T cells from blood. The receptors were gathered from a man aged 30-40 years with type 1 diabetes.

A few counts support this clone. This rearrangement joins TRBV6-1 to TRBJ2-2; TRBD1 agrees at 10 bases. CDR1 is MNHNS, CDR2 SASEGT, per germline. Unmatched junction bases numbered 3, after V lost 9 bases and J lost 5 bases. The CDR3 sequence is 13 residues long. CDR3 amino acids: CARLGQGTGELFF. DNA of the CDR3: TGTGCCAGACTGGGACAGGGGACCGGGGAGCTGTTTTTT.

This chain uses TRBV10-3 with TRBJ1-2, with D uncertain. The germline V gene has CDR1 ENHRY and CDR2 SYGVKD. Deletions cut 2 bases from V and 8 bases from J, with 12 bases between. The CDR3 loop spans 13 amino acids. The DNA for the CDR3 is TGTGCCATCAGTGAGGGTCAAGAGGTGGGCTACACCTTC. Translated, it gives CAISEGQEVGYTF.

This chain connects TRBV25-1 to TRBJ2-5; maybe TRBD1 (6 bases). This CDR3 has 14 amino acids. Germline V CDR1 and CDR2: MGHDK, SYGVNS. Trimming stripped 6 bases from V and 2 bases from J, with 13 bases between. The chain's CDR3 is CASRTGTRQETQYF. CDR3 DNA: TGTGCCAGCAGGACCGGGACAAGACAAGAGACCCAGTACTTC.

The chain combines TRBV18 with TRBJ2-3; 9 bases map to TRBD2. Germline CDR1 reads KGHSH; CDR2 reads LQKENI. V was pared by 6 bases and J by 2 bases, with 12 bases of the junction left unmatched. CDR3 length: 17 amino acids. The CDR3 region has the DNA TGTGCCAGCTCGTCCGAGACTAGCGGAGATTACACAGATACGCAGTATTTT. Amino acid sequence: CASSSETSGDYTDTQYF.

This clone showed up just once. V gene TRBV11-2 combines with J gene TRBJ2-7; D possibly corresponds to TRBD1 (6 bases). The V and J ends lost 1 base and 1 base respectively, with 8 bases between them. The CDR3 consists of 14 residues. Germline loops: CDR1 SGHAT, CDR2 FQNNGV. CDR3 sequence: CASSLVQGSYEQYF. The DNA for the CDR3 is TGTGCCAGCAGCTTAGTTCAGGGGTCCTACGAGCAGTACTTC.

This chain connects TRBV12-5 to TRBJ1-5, with TRBD1 as a possible D gene (5 bases). The V gene lost 2 bases and the J gene lost 7 bases, with 15 bases spanning the gap. This CDR3 contains 15 residues. Per the germline V gene, CDR1 is LGHNT and CDR2 is FRNRAP. The CDR3 protein is CASGLLTGGGQPQHF. The CDR3 DNA is TGTGCTAGTGGTTTGTTGACCGGCGGGGGGCAGCCCCAGCATTTT.

The chain employs TRBV19 and TRBJ2-6; the match to TRBD1 covers 8 bases. With V trimmed by 7 bases and J by 1 base, 3 bases remained unmatched. Germline-derived CDR1 and CDR2 are LNHDA and SQIVND (reference sequence). The CDR3 loop spans 15 amino acids. CDR3 DNA sequence: TGTGCCAGTAAGACAGGGGCGTCTGGGGCCAACGTCCTGACTTTC. This encodes CASKTGASGANVLTF.

This clone was found a few times. The V and J genes are TRBV30 and TRBJ2-5, with 7 bases aligning to TRBD1. V trimming: 3 bases; J trimming: 2 bases; junction bases outside the gene matches: 6. Germline CDR1 GTSNPN, CDR2 SVGIG (reference sequence). The CDR3 has 14 amino acids. This CDR3 reads CAWSGDSKQETQYF. CDR3 nucleotide sequence: TGTGCCTGGAGCGGGGACAGCAAGCAAGAGACCCAGTACTTC.

This clone turned up a few times. The rearrangement links TRBV27 to TRBJ2-4; 7 bases map to TRBD1. CDR3 length equals 18 residues. The germline V gene has CDR1 MNHEY and CDR2 SMNVEV (reference sequence). The trim removed 5 bases at V and 0 bases at J, leaving 13 bases unmatched. The CDR3 protein is CASSRQGSTTLAKNIQYF. In DNA, the CDR3 is TGTGCCAGCAGTCGACAGGGTTCCACGACCCTAGCCAAAAACATTCAGTACTTC.